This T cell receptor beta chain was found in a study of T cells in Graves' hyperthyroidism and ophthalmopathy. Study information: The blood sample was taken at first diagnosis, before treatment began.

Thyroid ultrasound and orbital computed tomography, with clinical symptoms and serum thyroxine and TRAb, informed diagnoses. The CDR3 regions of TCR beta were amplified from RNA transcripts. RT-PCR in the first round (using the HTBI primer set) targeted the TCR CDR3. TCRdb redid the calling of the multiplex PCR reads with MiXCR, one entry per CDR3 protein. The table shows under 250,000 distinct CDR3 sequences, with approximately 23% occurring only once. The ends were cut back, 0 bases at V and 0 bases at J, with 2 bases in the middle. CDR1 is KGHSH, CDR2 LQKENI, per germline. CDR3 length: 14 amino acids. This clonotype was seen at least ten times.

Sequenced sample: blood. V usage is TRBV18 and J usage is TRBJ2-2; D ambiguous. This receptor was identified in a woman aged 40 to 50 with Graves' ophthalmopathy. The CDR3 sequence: CASSPPTNTGELFF. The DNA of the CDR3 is TGTGCCAGCTCACCACCGACGAACACCGGGGAGCTGTTTTTT.